This record covers a single TCR beta chain. Other DNA sequences in this sample translate to the same CDR3. Trimming removed 4 bases from V and 1 base from J; junction bases left unmatched: 4. Germline V gene sequence: CDR1 SGHRS, CDR2 YFSETQ. The CDR3 covers 15 residues. This sample is drawn from a study of cytomegalovirus exposure and HLA in healthy donors. 13 Jbeta primers and 60 Vbeta primers were used for the PCR. The table came from immunoSEQ multiplex PCR; TCRdb's copy has only in-frame clones and leaves some out. The sample has approximately 160,000 clones; around 76% are singletons. Material for sequencing was PBMCs. The chain links TRBV5-1 to TRBJ2-7; 11 bases are a match to TRBD2. The source is a middle-aged woman in good health and CMV-seronegative. The DNA for the CDR3 is TGCGCCAGCAGCCCTACTAGCGGGGGATCCTACGAGCAGTACTTC. Protein: CASSPTSGGSYEQYF.